This entry lists 25 T cell receptor beta chains sequenced from one sample in a study of CD8 T cells in Susac syndrome. The authors reverse transcribed roughly 0.5 to 1 ug RNA with random hexamers. MiXCR was run by TCRdb on the immunoSEQ multiplex PCR reads, yielding one entry per CDR3 protein. The table records some 300,000 distinct CDR3 sequences, 70% to 90% of them present only once. Sequences were obtained from CD8+ T cells from PBMCs. Source of these receptors: a human donor with multiple sclerosis.

This sequence joins TRBV6-1 and TRBJ2-7; 8 nucleotides match TRBD1. CDR3 length: 13 residues. From germline, CDR1 is MNHNS and CDR2 SASEGT. With 7 bases clipped from V and 2 bases from J, the junction kept 4 bases outside the gene matches. The CDR3 is CASIRQGTYEQYF. Here the CDR3 DNA reads TGTGCCAGCATCAGACAGGGGACCTACGAGCAGTACTTC.

V usage is TRBV27 and J usage is TRBJ2-2; either TRBD1 or TRBD2 may fit D (5 bases each). Germline V gives CDR1 MNHEY, CDR2 SMNVEV (reference sequence). V was shortened by 5 bases and J by 2 bases, with 12 bases between the two germline ends. The length of the CDR3 is 15 residues. In DNA, the CDR3 is TGTGCCAGCAGTGAGGGGTCCTTAAACACCGGGGAGCTGTTTTTT. This codes for CASSEGSLNTGELFF.

This CDR3 reads CASSLLPGVEQYF. CDR3 DNA: TGTGCCAGCAGCTTACTCCCCGGCGTCGAGCAGTACTTC. This chain uses TRBV7-6 with TRBJ2-7; no clear D. The CDR3 length is 13 residues. V was trimmed by 2 bases and J by 6 bases, leaving 11 bases between them. CDR1 SGHVS and CDR2 FNYEAQ come from the germline V gene.

V usage is TRBV28 and J usage is TRBJ1-1; D gene ambiguous. The CDR3 is 14 residues long. Germline V lookup: CDR1 MDHEN, CDR2 SYDVKM. V was clipped by 6 bases and J by 0 bases, with 11 bases between them. CDR3 amino acids: CASSPERVNTEAFF. The CDR3 DNA reads as TGTGCCAGCAGCCCCGAGAGAGTGAACACTGAAGCTTTCTTT.

This clonotype showed up just a few times. The chain uses TRBV4-2 and TRBJ1-5; the D is unclear. V was trimmed by 3 bases and J by 1 base, leaving 10 bases between them. Germline CDR1 reads LGHNA; CDR2 reads YNFKEQ. CDR3 length: 15 amino acids. CDR3 loop: CASSHPGSSNQPQHF. The CDR3 DNA sequence: TGTGCCAGCAGCCACCCGGGATCGAGCAATCAGCCCCAGCATTTT.

The V call is TRBV9, the J call TRBJ2-3; D remains ambiguous. The germline V gene encodes CDR1 SGDLS and CDR2 YYNGEE. The CDR3 extends over 14 amino acids. V was shortened by 0 bases and J by 6 bases, with 11 bases between the two germline ends. The CDR3 DNA sequence: TGTGCCAGCAGCGTAGTAGGTGGCGATGATACGCAGTATTTT. Protein product: CASSVVGGDDTQYF.

The CDR3, as DNA: TGTGCCAGCAGAGGGACTTACACTGAAGCTTTCTTT. This sequence encodes CASRGTYTEAFF. The chain couples TRBV5-4 to TRBJ1-1, with D tentatively TRBD1 (5 bases). V lost 5 bases and J lost 3, with 8 bases in between. CDR1 SGHNT and CDR2 YYREEE come from the germline V gene (reference sequence). CDR3 length equals 12 residues. The full variable domain, in which reference TRBV5-4 and TRBJ1-1 provide the parts outside the CDR3, is ETGVTQSPTHLIKTRGQQVTLRCSSQSGHNTVSWYQQALGQGPQFIFQYYREEENGRGNFPPRFSGLQFPNYSSELNVNALELDDSALYLCASRGTYTEAFFGQGTRLTVV.

This chain uses TRBV6-5 with TRBJ2-3; TRBD2 might be the D (5 bases). Germline CDR1 MNHEY, CDR2 SVGAGI. CDR3 length: 12 residues. The V gene lost 10 bases and the J gene lost 4 bases, with 12 bases spanning the gap. The CDR3 DNA reads as TGTGCCACCGCCCTAGCTCCAGATACGCAGTATTTT. Its protein product is CATALAPDTQYF.

This rearrangement joins TRBV7-2 to TRBJ2-3; D is perhaps TRBD2 (7 bases). The CDR3 is 15 amino acids. The germline CDR1 and CDR2 sequences are SGHTA and FQGNSA. V was cut by 5 bases and J by 0 bases, with 12 bases left in between. The CDR3 nucleotides are TGTGCCAGCAGCCGGGGGGCAGGGAGCACAGATACGCAGTATTTT. It encodes CASSRGAGSTDTQYF.

This clonotype showed up just once. The chain combines TRBV7-8 with TRBJ2-1; D possibly corresponds to TRBD2 (5 bases). The germline V gene encodes CDR1 SGHVS and CDR2 FQNEAQ. This CDR3 has 16 residues. The V end lost 6 bases, the J end lost 0 bases, and 15 bases lay between the germline ends. The CDR3 protein is CASSYHPEDSYNEQFF. CDR3 nucleotide sequence: TGTGCCAGCAGTTACCACCCGGAGGACTCCTACAATGAGCAGTTCTTC.

The chain joins TRBV19 to TRBJ2-6, with 7 bases aligning to TRBD2. The CDR3 is 15 residues long. CDR1 is LNHDA, CDR2 SQIVND, per germline (reference sequence). J gave up 2 bases and V 6 bases, and 4 bases lay outside the gene matches. The CDR3 spells CASSVAGPGANVLTF. Here the CDR3 DNA reads TGTGCCAGTAGCGTAGCGGGCCCTGGGGCCAACGTCCTGACTTTC.

This chain links TRBV12-3 or TRBV12-4 with TRBJ2-3; D may correspond to TRBD1 or TRBD2 (5 bases each). The CDR3 extends over 14 amino acids. Trimming left V 6 bases short and J 0 bases short, with 10 bases between. This chain's CDR3 is CASSRRDSTDTQYF. DNA of the CDR3: TGTGCCAGCAGCCGCCGGGACAGCACAGATACGCAGTATTTT.

This clonotype was recorded a few times. The chain combines TRBV27 with TRBJ2-1; D is unresolved. V shed 3 bases and J shed 3 bases, with 9 bases lying between them. The germline CDR1 and CDR2 sequences are MNHEY and SMNVEV (reference sequence). This CDR3 region has 14 residues. The chain's CDR3 is CASSFSLNYNEQFF. CDR3 nucleotide sequence: TGTGCCAGCAGTTTTAGCTTGAACTACAATGAGCAGTTCTTC.

This clonotype was recorded a few times. The J gene is TRBJ2-3, the V gene TRBV13; D not certain. Germline CDR1 and CDR2: PRHDT and FYEKMQ (reference sequence). The CDR3 totals 13 residues. Trimming left V 1 base short and J 1 base short, with 3 bases between. CDR3 residues: CASSLDGTDTQYF. DNA for the CDR3: TGTGCCAGCAGCTTAGATGGCACAGATACGCAGTATTTT.

The sample holds a few counts of this clonotype. This rearrangement joins TRBV7-9 to TRBJ2-7; D is ambiguous. V dropped 7 bases and J dropped 5 bases, with 12 bases sitting between them. Germline loops: CDR1 SEHNR, CDR2 FQNEAQ (reference sequence). The CDR3 is made up of 12 amino acids. The CDR3 DNA reads as TGTGCCAGCACCCATCTAGATCACGAGCAGTACTTC. Its protein product is CASTHLDHEQYF.

The chain links TRBV12-3 or TRBV12-4 to TRBJ2-3, with a possible D match to TRBD1 (5 bases). The CDR3 is 16 amino acids. Trimming took off 2 bases at V and 1 base at J, with 13 bases between the two ends. For the CDR3, the DNA is TGTGCCAGCAGTTTACAGGGATCCCTCCGCACAGATACGCAGTATTTT. Translating it yields CASSLQGSLRTDTQYF.

This clonotype turned up a few times. The CDR3 loop is CASSLLAADTQYF. The CDR3 bases are TGTGCCAGCAGCCTACTAGCAGCAGATACGCAGTATTTT. The chain links TRBV7-2 to TRBJ2-3, with D possibly being TRBD2 (6 bases). The CDR3 spans 13 residues. Trimming removed 5 bases from V and 4 bases from J, with 10 bases in between. Looked up from germline, CDR1 is SGHTA and CDR2 is FQGNSA.

This clonotype is a singleton in its sample. This rearrangement joins TRBV15 to TRBJ2-3; 10 bases line up with TRBD2. V trimming: 1 base; J trimming: 2 bases; junction bases outside the gene matches: 9. This CDR3 contains 18 residues. Germline CDR1 and CDR2: LNHNV and YYDKDF (reference sequence). DNA for the CDR3: TGTGCCACCAGCAGAGGAGGGACAGCGGGAGGGCCCACAGATACGCAGTATTTT. Translated, it gives CATSRGGTAGGPTDTQYF. The whole variable domain, remainder taken from reference TRBV15 and TRBJ2-3, is DAMVIQNPRYQVTQFGKPVTLSCSQTLNHNVMYWYQQKSSQAPKLLFHYYDKDFNNEADTPDNFQSRRPNTSFCFLDIRSPGLGDTAMYLCATSRGGTAGGPTDTQYFGPGTRLTVL.

This chain uses TRBV7-9 with TRBJ2-1, with D maybe TRBD2 (6 bases). CDR1 is SEHNR, CDR2 FQNEAQ, per germline (reference sequence). V lost 2 bases to trimming and J lost 8 bases, with 19 bases between them. The CDR3 is 16 amino acids. The CDR3 here is CASSLWAGTPTYEQFF. The CDR3 bases are TGTGCCAGCAGCTTATGGGCGGGGACCCCTACCTATGAGCAGTTCTTC.

CDR3 sequence reads: CASSPRSSYEQYF. The CDR3 DNA is TGTGCCAGCAGCCCCCGAAGCTCCTACGAGCAGTACTTC. The rearrangement joins TRBV9 to TRBJ2-7, with unresolved D. Per the germline V gene, CDR1 is SGDLS and CDR2 is YYNGEE. Trimming cost V 4 bases and J 0 bases, with 8 bases left between them. The CDR3 loop spans 13 amino acids.

V usage is TRBV30 and J usage is TRBJ2-7, with D perhaps matching TRBD1 (5 bases). The germline V gene encodes CDR1 GTSNPN and CDR2 SVGIG (reference sequence). Trimming left V 2 bases short and J 0 bases short, with 8 bases between. This CDR3 comprises 13 residues. The CDR3 coding sequence is TGTGCCTGGAGTCCGGACACCTCCTACGAGCAGTACTTC. Protein: CAWSPDTSYEQYF.

This chain uses TRBV4-1 with TRBJ2-7; a possible D gene is TRBD2 (5 bases). The CDR3 is 16 residues long. The V gene's germline CDR1 is MGHRA and CDR2 YSYEKL. Trimming left V 0 bases short and J 4 bases short, with 16 bases between. CDR3 sequence (DNA): TGCGCCAGCAGCCAAGATAAGGTCCTAGCTAAGTACGAGCAGTACTTC. This gives the protein CASSQDKVLAKYEQYF.

The V and J genes are TRBV14 and TRBJ2-3; TRBD2 matches at 9 bases. The CDR3 length is 19 residues. Germline CDR1 reads SGHDN; CDR2 reads FVKESK. V lost 0 bases to trimming and J lost 1 base; unmatched junction nucleotides: 11. The CDR3 DNA reads as TGTGCCAGCAGCCAAGATGGACTAGCGCCCTTTAGGGGCACAGATACGCAGTATTTT. This gives the protein CASSQDGLAPFRGTDTQYF.

This clonotype came up a few times. J is TRBJ1-2 and V is TRBV9; 10 bases line up with TRBD1. The length of the CDR3 is 16 residues. Per the germline V gene, CDR1 is SGDLS and CDR2 is YYNGEE. V lost 2 bases and J lost 2; bases outside the gene matches: 6. The DNA of the CDR3 is TGTGCCAGCAGCGTCGGGGGGACAGGGGCCAACTATGGCTACACCTTC. Amino acid sequence: CASSVGGTGANYGYTF.

The chain has TRBV28 and TRBJ1-1; D gene uncertain. Trimming shortened V by 2 bases and J by 2 bases, and 12 bases separated the two germline ends. Germline CDR1 reads MDHEN; CDR2 reads SYDVKM. This CDR3 has 15 amino acids. This chain's CDR3 is CASSLRLKGNTEAFF. CDR3 coding DNA: TGTGCCAGCAGTTTACGGTTGAAGGGCAACACTGAAGCTTTCTTT.